These T cell receptor beta chains were read from a single sample in a study of blood T cell repertoires in COVID-19. The assay was immunoSEQ multiplex PCR, and TCRdb's table has in-frame clones only and misses some. The sample records hundreds of thousands of clones, 65% to 80% being singletons. Input material: peripheral blood. The receptors derive from a woman aged 40 to 50 with active or convalescent COVID-19. Both conserved end residues are part of each CDR3. The D gene is left open where the match is weak. A row's size may be missing; if present it is once, few, many or a size class.

J | size | D | V | DNA | CDR3
TRBJ1-1 | NA | NA | TRBV5-5 | TGTGCCAGCAGCTTTCAGGGAAGGACTGAAGCTTTCTTT | CASSFQGRTEAFF
TRBJ1-5 | NA | NA | TRBV7-3 | TGTGCCAGCAGCTTAGCAGGGGCGAATCAGCCCCAGCATTTT | CASSLAGANQPQHF
TRBJ1-4 | NA | NA | TRBV6-5 | TGTGCCAGCAAAAAAGGACGGGATAATGAAAAACTGTTTTTT | CASKKGRDNEKLFF
TRBJ2-7 | NA | NA | TRBV20-1 | TGCAGTGCTAGTTCCGACGAGCAGTACTTC | CSASSDEQYF
TRBJ2-3 | NA | NA | TRBV11-3 | TGTGCCAGCAGCTTAGGCGGCAGTAACACAGATACGCAGTATTTT | CASSLGGSNTDTQYF
TRBJ1-1 | NA | NA | TRBV28 | TGTGCCAGCATTCTTATGGGGGGTGCTGAAGCTTTCTTT | CASILMGGAEAFF
TRBJ2-2 | NA | TRBD2 | TRBV3-1/TRBV3-2 | TGTGCCAGCTCTGGACTAGCGGGCACCGGGGAGCTGTTTTTT | CASSGLAGTGELFF
TRBJ1-5 | NA | NA | TRBV7-2 | TGTGCCAGCAGCTTAGAGTCGGGTCAGCCCCAGCATTTT | CASSLESGQPQHF
TRBJ1-4 | NA | NA | TRBV28 | TGTGCCAGCCTCGGAGCGGGGCGCAAAACTAATGAAAAACTGTTTTTT | CASLGAGRKTNEKLFF
TRBJ2-5 | NA | TRBD1 | TRBV30 | TGTGCCTGGAGTCTACCGCGGACAGGGGAAAAGACCCAGTACTTC | CAWSLPRTGEKTQYF
TRBJ1-1 | NA | NA | TRBV5-1 | TGCGCCAGCAGCCTTATACAGGGCGGGAACACTGAAGCTTTCTTT | CASSLIQGGNTEAFF
TRBJ2-2 | NA | NA | TRBV21-1 | TGTGCCAGCAGCAAAGCGGTTGGGCAGGGGGTGGGGAACACCGGGGAGCTGTTTTTT | CASSKAVGQGVGNTGELFF
TRBJ1-5 | NA | NA | TRBV6-5 | TGCGCCAGCACCAAAGGAGGGCTTCAGCCCCAGCATTTT | CASTKGGLQPQHF
TRBJ1-5 | NA | NA | TRBV12-3/TRBV12-4 | TGTGCCAGCACCGGGGGGGGCGATCAGCCCCAGCATTTT | CASTGGGDQPQHF
TRBJ2-3 | NA | NA | TRBV19 | TGTGCCAGTAGTCCCGACTTATCGGTAGATACGCAGTATTTT | CASSPDLSVDTQYF
TRBJ1-3 | NA | TRBD1 | TRBV6-6 | TGTGCCAGCAGTTACTCGACAGGGGGAAACACCATATATTTT | CASSYSTGGNTIYF
TRBJ1-1 | NA | NA | TRBV19 | TGTGCCAGTAGTATTGGGCAGGGTTTGGCTTTCTTT | CASSIGQGLAFF
TRBJ1-1 | NA | NA | TRBV7-2 | TGTGCCAGCAGCTTAAGTAGTGGCCGGGGTGAAGCTTTCTTT | CASSLSSGRGEAFF
TRBJ2-1 | NA | NA | TRBV30 | TGTGCCTGGAGTGTACAATCCTACAATGAGCAGTTCTTC | CAWSVQSYNEQFF
TRBJ2-2 | few | TRBD1 | TRBV5-1 | TGCGCCAGCAGCACGGGACAGGTTTGGAACGGGGAGCTGTTTTTT | CASSTGQVWNGELFF
TRBJ2-1 | once | TRBD2 | TRBV5-4 | TGTGCCAGCAGCTCTACTAGCGGGGGCCCCAAGCAGTTCTTC | CASSSTSGGPKQFF
TRBJ1-4 | NA | NA | TRBV10-3 | TGTGCCATCAGTTCCGAGGGAGGGCCAAATGAAAAACTGTTTTTT | CAISSEGGPNEKLFF
TRBJ1-1 | NA | NA | TRBV13 | TGTGCCAGCAGCTTAACAGCTGAAGCTTTCTTT | CASSLTAEAFF
TRBJ1-2 | few | NA | TRBV5-1 | TGCGCCAGCGGAGACGGAGTATTCTATGGCTACACCTTC | CASGDGVFYGYTF
TRBJ2-5 | few | NA | TRBV19 | TGTGCCAGTAGTACACAGGTCTCTTCAGAGACCCAGTACTTC | CASSTQVSSETQYF
TRBJ1-5 | NA | NA | TRBV2 | TGTGCCAGCCAAGGGGAGGTCAATCAGCCCCAGCATTTT | CASQGEVNQPQHF
TRBJ2-7 | NA | TRBD2 | TRBV6-5 | TGTGCCAGCACCCAGGGACTAGCGGGCACCTACGAGCAGTACTTC | CASTQGLAGTYEQYF
TRBJ1-5 | NA | NA | TRBV6-5 | TGTGCCAGCAGTTGGGGCATTAATCAGCCCCAGCATTTT | CASSWGINQPQHF
TRBJ2-3 | NA | NA | TRBV5-1 | TGCGCCAGCAGCTTGCTGACTAGCACAGATACGCAGTATTTT | CASSLLTSTDTQYF
TRBJ1-5 | NA | NA | TRBV28 | TGTGCCAGCAGTTTAAATGTGGGCCAGCCCCAGCATTTT | CASSLNVGQPQHF
TRBJ1-5 | NA | TRBD1 | TRBV2 | TGTGCCAGTATCCGGGACAGGGGCCTCTATAGCAATCAGCCCCAGCATTTT | CASIRDRGLYSNQPQHF
TRBJ2-7 | NA | NA | TRBV2 | TGTGCCACTAGTGGGGGGACCTACGAGCAGTACTTC | CATSGGTYEQYF
TRBJ2-3 | NA | TRBD2 | TRBV28 | TGTGCCAGCAGTGGGACTAGCGTCACAGATACGCAGTATTTT | CASSGTSVTDTQYF
TRBJ2-3 | NA | NA | TRBV14 | TGTGCCAGCAGCCAAGGGGCAGGGTTACGCACAGATACGCAGTATTTT | CASSQGAGLRTDTQYF
TRBJ1-3 | once | NA | TRBV5-1 | TGCGCCAGCAGCTTGGCAGGGGTTGGAAACACCATATATTTT | CASSLAGVGNTIYF
TRBJ1-4 | NA | TRBD1 | TRBV28 | TGTGCCAGCCTTACAGGGGCCGCAGGGGAAAAACTGTTTTTT | CASLTGAAGEKLFF
TRBJ1-6 | NA | NA | TRBV4-2 | TGTGCCAGCAGCCCAAACAGGGCTTCACCCCTCCACTTT | CASSPNRASPLHF
TRBJ1-2 | once | NA | TRBV12-3/TRBV12-4 | TGTGCCAGCAGTTTAGCGCTCGGTGGCTACACCTTC | CASSLALGGYTF
TRBJ1-1 | NA | NA | TRBV12-3/TRBV12-4 | TGTGCCAGCAGTTTCCGGGAAAACACTGAAGCTTTCTTT | CASSFRENTEAFF
TRBJ1-2 | NA | TRBD1 | TRBV12-3/TRBV12-4 | TGTGCCAGCAGTTTGGGGACAGGGCCCAACTACACCTTC | CASSLGTGPNYTF
TRBJ2-2 | NA | TRBD1 | TRBV11-2 | TGTGCCAGCAGGTTTAGGGCAGGGGGTACCGGGGAGCTGTTTTTT | CASRFRAGGTGELFF
TRBJ2-7 | NA | NA | TRBV5-6 | TGTGCCAGCAGCTTGTCACCGGGACTCCACGAGCAGTACTTC | CASSLSPGLHEQYF
TRBJ2-1 | NA | TRBD2 | TRBV19 | TGTGCCAGTAGTAGGACTAGCGGGGTTTACGATGAGCAGTTCTTC | CASSRTSGVYDEQFF
TRBJ1-4 | NA | TRBD1 | TRBV29-1 | TGCAGCGTTGAAGGCGGGACAGGGAATGAAAAACTGTTTTTT | CSVEGGTGNEKLFF
TRBJ2-5 | NA | NA | TRBV11-1 | TGTGCCAGCAGTTCAGGGGTAGAGACCCAGTACTTC | CASSSGVETQYF
TRBJ2-3 | NA | NA | TRBV3-1/TRBV3-2 | TGTGCCAGCAGCCATCAAAAGATCAGGGCAGATACGCAGTATTTT | CASSHQKIRADTQYF
TRBJ1-1 | NA | TRBD1 | TRBV27 | TGTGCCAGCAGTTTACACCGGGACAGGGGTCGGAACACTGAAGCTTTCTTT | CASSLHRDRGRNTEAFF
TRBJ2-2 | NA | NA | TRBV19 | TGTGCCAGTATAAGCAGGGTAAACACCGGGGAGCTGTTTTTT | CASISRVNTGELFF
TRBJ2-7 | NA | NA | TRBV3-1/TRBV3-2 | TGTGCCAGCAGCCATGATTCGGGGATAAGCTCCTACGAGCAGTACTTC | CASSHDSGISSYEQYF
TRBJ1-1 | many | NA | TRBV10-3 | TGTGCCATCATCGACCCGGGCACTGAAGCTTTCTTT | CAIIDPGTEAFF
TRBJ2-5 | NA | TRBD2 | TRBV11-2 | TGTGCCAGCAGCTTAGAGCGAAGGTCTAGCGGGGGGGCAAAAGAGACCCAGTACTTC | CASSLERRSSGGAKETQYF
TRBJ1-2 | NA | TRBD1 | TRBV28 | TGTGCCAGCAGTCCCCCAGGGGGCTCGAACTATGGCTACACCTTC | CASSPPGGSNYGYTF
TRBJ1-1 | NA | NA | TRBV6-6 | TGTGCCAGCAGACTTAGGGGTACTGAAGCTTTCTTT | CASRLRGTEAFF
TRBJ1-1 | NA | NA | TRBV7-9 | TGTGCCAGCAGCATCATCAACACTGAAGCTTTCTTT | CASSIINTEAFF
TRBJ2-2 | NA | TRBD2 | TRBV15 | TGTGCCACCAGCAGAGATCAATTTGGCGGGGGATCGAACACCGGGGAGCTGTTTTTT | CATSRDQFGGGSNTGELFF
TRBJ1-2 | NA | NA | TRBV5-6 | TGTGCCAGCAGCTTGGCCCAAGGCTACACCTTC | CASSLAQGYTF
TRBJ1-4 | NA | NA | TRBV28 | TGTGCCAGCAGTCTCGGACAAAAAACTAATGAAAAACTGTTTTTT | CASSLGQKTNEKLFF
TRBJ2-5 | NA | TRBD2 | TRBV28 | TGTGCCAGCAGAGCCGGGGGGGAGACCCAGTACTTC | CASRAGGETQYF
TRBJ1-6 | NA | NA | TRBV19 | TGTGCCAGTAGTGATGGGGGCCGATCACCCCTCCACTTT | CASSDGGRSPLHF